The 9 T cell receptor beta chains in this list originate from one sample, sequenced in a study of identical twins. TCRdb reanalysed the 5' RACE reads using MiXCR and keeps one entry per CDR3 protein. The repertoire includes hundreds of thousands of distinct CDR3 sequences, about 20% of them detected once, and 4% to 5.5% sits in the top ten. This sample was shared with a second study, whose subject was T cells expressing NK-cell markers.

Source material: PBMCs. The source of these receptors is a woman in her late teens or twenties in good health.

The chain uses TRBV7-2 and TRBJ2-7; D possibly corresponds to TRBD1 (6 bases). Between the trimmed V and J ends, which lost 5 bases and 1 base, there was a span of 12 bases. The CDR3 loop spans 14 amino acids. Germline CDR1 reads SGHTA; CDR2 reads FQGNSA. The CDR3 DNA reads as TGTGCCAGCAGCAACAACAGGGTTTCCTACGAGCAGTACTTC. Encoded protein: CASSNNRVSYEQYF. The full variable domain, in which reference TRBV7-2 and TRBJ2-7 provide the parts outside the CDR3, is GAGVSQSPSNKVTEKGKDVELRCDPISGHTALYWYRQSLGQGLEFLIYFQGNSAPDKSGLPSDRFSAERTGGSVSTLTIQRTQQEDSAVYLCASSNNRVSYEQYFGPGTRLTVT.

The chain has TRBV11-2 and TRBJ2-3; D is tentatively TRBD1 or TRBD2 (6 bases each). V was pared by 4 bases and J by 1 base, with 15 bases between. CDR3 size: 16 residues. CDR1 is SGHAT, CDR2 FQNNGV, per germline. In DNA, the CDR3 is TGTGCCAGCAGCTCCGTAGACCGGGGGCGCACAGATACGCAGTATTTT. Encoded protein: CASSSVDRGRTDTQYF.

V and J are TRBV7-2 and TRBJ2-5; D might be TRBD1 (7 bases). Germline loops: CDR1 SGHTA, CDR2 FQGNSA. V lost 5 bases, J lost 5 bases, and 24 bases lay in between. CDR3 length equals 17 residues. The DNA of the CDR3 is TGTGCCAGCAGCCCCCTAGCTGCAGGGGGGAATGGGGAGACCCAGTACTTC. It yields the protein CASSPLAAGGNGETQYF.

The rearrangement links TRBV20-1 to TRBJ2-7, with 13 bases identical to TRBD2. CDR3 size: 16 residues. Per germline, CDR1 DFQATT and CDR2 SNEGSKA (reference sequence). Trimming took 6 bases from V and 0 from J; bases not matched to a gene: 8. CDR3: CSATGTSGKSSYEQYF. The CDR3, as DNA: TGCAGTGCAACCGGGACTAGCGGGAAGAGCTCCTACGAGCAGTACTTC.

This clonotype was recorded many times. The CDR3 region has the DNA TGTGCCAGCAGTTACGTGTCAAATGATTCACCCCTCCACTTT. Its protein is CASSYVSNDSPLHF. The chain recombines TRBV6-5 with TRBJ1-6; D is ambiguous. The V gene lost 2 bases and the J gene lost 8 bases, with 10 bases spanning the gap. Germline loops: CDR1 MNHEY, CDR2 SVGAGI. The CDR3 length is 14 residues.

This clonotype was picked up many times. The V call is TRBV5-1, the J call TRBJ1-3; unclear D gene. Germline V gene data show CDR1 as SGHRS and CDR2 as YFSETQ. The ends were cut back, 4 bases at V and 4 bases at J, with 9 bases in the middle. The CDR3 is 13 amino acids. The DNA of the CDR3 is TGCGCCAGCAGCCCCTCGACAGGAAACACCATATATTTT. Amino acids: CASSPSTGNTIYF.

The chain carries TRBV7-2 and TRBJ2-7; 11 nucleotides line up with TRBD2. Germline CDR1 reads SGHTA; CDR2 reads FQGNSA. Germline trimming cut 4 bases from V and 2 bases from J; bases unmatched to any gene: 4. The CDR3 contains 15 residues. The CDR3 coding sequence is TGTGCCAGCAGCTCGGGACTAGCGGCACCCTACGAGCAGTACTTC. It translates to CASSSGLAAPYEQYF.

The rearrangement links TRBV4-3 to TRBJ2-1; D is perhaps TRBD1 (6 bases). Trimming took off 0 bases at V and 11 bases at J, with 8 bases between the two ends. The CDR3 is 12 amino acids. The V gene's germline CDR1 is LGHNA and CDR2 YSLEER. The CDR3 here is CASSQEWDKQFF. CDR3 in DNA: TGCGCCAGCAGCCAAGAATGGGACAAGCAGTTCTTC.

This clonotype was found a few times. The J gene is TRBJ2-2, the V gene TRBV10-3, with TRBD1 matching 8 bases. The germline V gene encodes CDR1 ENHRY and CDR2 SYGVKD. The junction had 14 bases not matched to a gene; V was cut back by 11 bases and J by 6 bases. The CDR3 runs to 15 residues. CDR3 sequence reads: CASSGGDRPPGELFF. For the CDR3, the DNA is TGTGCCTCATCAGGTGGGGACAGGCCACCCGGGGAGCTGTTTTTT.